Each of the 24 T cell receptor beta chains below was sequenced from the same sample in a study of OX40 agonist ivuxolimab in advanced cancers. Profiled with immunoSEQ multiplex PCR; TCRdb holds only in-frame clones, not every one. Of over 60,000 clones in the sample, around 80% were seen once. The material sequenced was CD4+ or CD8+ T cells sorted from blood, taken in a trial of the OX40 agonist ivuxolimab. These receptors came from an adult with an advanced solid tumor such as melanoma, head and neck, liver or kidney cancer.

The genes are TRBV28 and TRBJ2-5; D remains unclear. The germline V gene has CDR1 MDHEN and CDR2 SYDVKM. V was trimmed by 4 bases and J by 2 bases, leaving 11 bases between them. CDR3 size: 14 residues. The CDR3 spells CASSSEWSQETQYF. CDR3 DNA sequence: TGTGCCAGCAGTTCAGAGTGGTCGCAAGAGACCCAGTACTTC.

The chain couples TRBV18 to TRBJ2-5; D unresolved. Germline lookup yields CDR1 KGHSH and CDR2 LQKENI. The CDR3 has 13 residues. Trimming pared 2 bases from V and 4 bases from J, leaving 8 bases between. For the CDR3, the DNA is TGTGCCAGCTCACCAAACGCTGGAGAGACCCAGTACTTC. It encodes CASSPNAGETQYF.

Here the CDR3 DNA reads TGCGCCAGCAGCCAAGTGGGACCGGACAGACGGGTAGAGACCCAGTACTTC. Its translation is CASSQVGPDRRVETQYF. The gene calls are TRBV4-1 and TRBJ2-5, with D maybe TRBD1 (6 bases). The V and J ends lost 1 base and 4 bases respectively, with 19 bases between them. There are 17 residues in the CDR3. Germline V lookup: CDR1 MGHRA, CDR2 YSYEKL.

The rearrangement joins TRBV5-1 to TRBJ1-3, with 10 bases matching TRBD1. J was trimmed by 0 bases and V by 0 bases; bases with no gene match: 6. The germline V gene encodes CDR1 SGHRS and CDR2 YFSETQ. CDR3 length: 18 amino acids. The CDR3 is CASSLGMTGGISGNTIYF. In DNA form, the CDR3 reads TGCGCCAGCAGCTTGGGTATGACAGGGGGCATCTCTGGAAACACCATATATTTT.

This rearrangement joins TRBV7-9 to TRBJ2-3; D call uncertain. V lost 3 bases, J lost 5 bases, and 9 bases lay in between. In germline, CDR1 is SEHNR, CDR2 FQNEAQ (reference sequence). The CDR3 is 13 amino acids. CDR3 amino acids: CASSLTNQDTQYF. DNA of the CDR3: TGTGCCAGCAGCTTGACAAACCAAGATACGCAGTATTTT.

Concerning this clone itself: The sample contains more than one DNA sequence encoding this CDR3. The genes are TRBV2 and TRBJ1-1, with TRBD1 matching 8 bases. Germline V gives CDR1 SNHLY, CDR2 FYNNEI. There are 13 residues in the CDR3. Trimming at V came to 6 bases and at J to 4 bases, leaving 4 bases not matched to a gene. The CDR3 sequence is CASRDRVGTEAFF. CDR3 bases: TGTGCCAGCAGGGACAGGGTGGGCACTGAAGCTTTCTTT.

The V and J genes are TRBV4-1 and TRBJ1-1; D remains ambiguous. V was pared by 0 bases and J by 3 bases, with 14 bases between. Looked up from germline, CDR1 is MGHRA and CDR2 is YSYEKL. The CDR3 has 16 amino acids. CDR3 in amino acids: CASSQDQRAWDTEAFF. The CDR3 DNA follows: TGCGCCAGCAGCCAAGACCAGAGAGCATGGGACACTGAAGCTTTCTTT.

This clone has only a few counts. V gene TRBV5-1 combines with J gene TRBJ2-1; tentatively, D is TRBD2 (6 bases). Germline CDR1 SGHRS, CDR2 YFSETQ. Trimming removed 0 bases at V and 7 bases at J, with 11 bases between. CDR3 length: 14 residues. In nucleotides, the CDR3 is TGCGCCAGCAGCTTGGTGGAGGCGGGAAATGAGCAGTTCTTC. Its translation: CASSLVEAGNEQFF.

This rearrangement joins TRBV7-9 to TRBJ1-1, with a possible D match to TRBD1 (5 bases). This CDR3 region has 14 residues. Trimming left V 3 bases short and J 5 bases short, with 13 bases between. Germline V gene sequence: CDR1 SEHNR, CDR2 FQNEAQ (reference sequence). The CDR3 sequence: CASSFAQGGTEAFF. DNA for the CDR3: TGTGCCAGCAGCTTTGCCCAGGGTGGGACTGAAGCTTTCTTT.

This sequence joins TRBV6-5 and TRBJ1-4, with D unclear. Germline-derived CDR1 and CDR2 are MNHEY and SVGAGI. This CDR3 has 14 amino acids. V gave up 6 bases and J gave up 4 bases, with 12 bases separating them. The CDR3 DNA reads as TGTGCCAGCAGAGTAGAAGGGATTAATGAAAAACTGTTTTTT. This gives the protein CASRVEGINEKLFF.

The chain links TRBV2 to TRBJ2-7; 11 nucleotides line up with TRBD1. Unmatched junction bases numbered 5, after V lost 4 bases and J lost 3 bases. The CDR3 length is 15 residues. The V gene's germline CDR1 is SNHLY and CDR2 FYNNEI. CDR3 DNA sequence: TGTGCCAGCAGTGGGACCGGGACAGGGGGCTACGAGCAGTACTTC. It is translated as CASSGTGTGGYEQYF.

The V call is TRBV15, the J call TRBJ1-5; D is perhaps TRBD1 (5 bases). The ends were cut back, 2 bases at V and 2 bases at J, with 22 bases in the middle. Germline CDR1 and CDR2: LNHNV and YYDKDF (reference sequence). The CDR3 contains 19 residues. CDR3 protein: CATSRPPPGRVGGNQPQHF. CDR3 DNA: TGTGCCACCAGCAGACCCCCCCCCGGCAGGGTAGGAGGCAATCAGCCCCAGCATTTT.

This clone was observed a handful of times. V and J are TRBV7-2 and TRBJ2-1; the D is unclear. This CDR3 spans 13 amino acids. V shed 5 bases and J shed 4 bases, with 9 bases lying between them. From germline, CDR1 is SGHTA and CDR2 FQGNSA. CDR3 protein: CASSQDRYNEQFF. Written as DNA, the CDR3 is TGTGCCAGCAGCCAAGACCGATACAATGAGCAGTTCTTC.

A word on this clone: The conserved phenylalanine or tryptophan is not found at the CDR3 terminus, so this likely reflects a read error. No DNA is shown, since the ends of the CDR3 on it are uncertain; the CDR3 is the one TCRdb lists. The CDR3 is CASSDSWLAGVTG. The chain links TRBV2 to TRBJ2-3; the D segment call TRBD2 is taken from the table without a DNA check. The CDR3 totals 13 residues, both ends included. Looked up from germline, CDR1 is SNHLY and CDR2 is FYNNEI.

CDR3 amino acids: CASSEQGAGNQPQHF. CDR3 sequence (DNA): TGTGCCAGCAGTGAACAGGGGGCGGGCAATCAGCCCCAGCATTTT. The genes are TRBV9 and TRBJ1-5, with TRBD1 identical over 9 bases. V shed 5 bases, J shed 2 bases, and the junction held 5 bases outside the gene matches. CDR3 size: 15 residues. Germline assignment: CDR1 SGDLS and CDR2 YYNGEE.

The genes are TRBV19 and TRBJ1-2, with 7 bases matching TRBD1. V was clipped by 3 bases and J by 4 bases; unmatched bases: 2. The CDR3 contains 13 residues. Germline lookup yields CDR1 LNHDA and CDR2 SQIVND (reference sequence). CDR3 in amino acids: CASSMGQLYGYTF. The CDR3 DNA sequence: TGTGCCAGTAGTATGGGACAGCTCTATGGCTACACCTTC.

The chain couples TRBV4-3 to TRBJ2-2; 13 bases fit TRBD2. Germline CDR1 is LGHNA and CDR2 is YSLEER. The CDR3 spans 20 residues. Losses at the gene ends were 1 base for V and 2 bases for J; bases not matched to a gene: 10. Here the CDR3 reads CASSQVSPGLAGYNTGELFF. CDR3 DNA: TGCGCCAGCAGCCAAGTAAGCCCGGGACTAGCGGGATACAACACCGGGGAGCTGTTTTTT.

By sample share, this clone is large. V is TRBV2 and J is TRBJ1-5; D unresolved. This CDR3 has 14 residues. The germline gives CDR1 SNHLY, CDR2 FYNNEI. V dropped 0 bases and J dropped 0 bases, with 3 bases sitting between them. CDR3 sequence reads: CASSEAYSNQPQHF. The CDR3 DNA is TGTGCCAGCAGTGAAGCCTATAGCAATCAGCCCCAGCATTTT.

There are a few counts of this clone. Lacking the conserved final phenylalanine or tryptophan, this CDR3 likely reflects a read error. It is unclear where the CDR3 begins or ends on the DNA, so no DNA is shown, and the CDR3 is as TCRdb lists it. The chain joins TRBV6-5 to TRBJ2-3. Germline V gives CDR1 MNHEY, CDR2 SVGAGI. The CDR3 is 13 residues long, counting both termini. The CDR3 region is CASSYPRLRVAFY.

This chain joins TRBV27 and TRBJ1-2; D remains ambiguous. CDR1 MNHEY and CDR2 SMNVEV come from the germline V gene (reference sequence). The CDR3 sequence is 16 residues long. V lost 5 bases and J 1 base, leaving 17 bases between the germline ends. The CDR3 DNA reads as TGTGCCAGCAGTACCCGTCCTAGGCCTGGTAACTATGGCTACACCTTC. As protein: CASSTRPRPGNYGYTF.

This rearrangement joins TRBV6-4 to TRBJ1-1; 8 bases fit TRBD1. The CDR3 has 19 amino acids. V was clipped by 6 bases and J by 5 bases; unmatched bases: 23. Looked up from germline, CDR1 is MRHNA and CDR2 is SNTAGT. CDR3 sequence (DNA): TGTGCCAGCAGACCCCACCAAGACCAAACAGGGGGTCGGAGGACTGAAGCTTTCTTT. Protein: CASRPHQDQTGGRRTEAFF.

The V gene is TRBV5-1, the J gene TRBJ2-4; 12 nucleotides line up with TRBD1. The germline CDR1 and CDR2 sequences are SGHRS and YFSETQ. V gave up 0 bases and J gave up 1 base; unmatched junction bases: 2. The CDR3 contains 17 residues. CDR3: CASSLGDRGLAKNIQYF. CDR3 coding DNA: TGCGCCAGCAGCTTGGGGGACAGGGGGCTGGCCAAAAACATTCAGTACTTC.

The chain is built from TRBV7-3 and TRBJ2-1; D is possibly TRBD2 (6 bases). The CDR3 runs to 14 residues. CDR1 is SGHTA, CDR2 FQGTGA, per germline. V was clipped by 6 bases and J by 11 bases, with 20 bases between them. This CDR3 reads CASSLQGTGTQQFF. The CDR3, as DNA: TGTGCCAGCAGTTTACAAGGGACCGGGACTCAGCAGTTCTTC.

V gene TRBV7-2 combines with J gene TRBJ2-5, with D unclear. The CDR3 length is 14 residues. Between the trimmed V and J ends, which lost 5 bases and 2 bases, there was a span of 12 bases. Germline assignment: CDR1 SGHTA and CDR2 FQGNSA. DNA for the CDR3: TGTGCCAGCAGCACCCCCAGCAGACAAGAGACCCAGTACTTC. As protein: CASSTPSRQETQYF.